Presented here are 27 T cell receptor beta chains from one specimen sequenced in a study of blood T cell repertoires in COVID-19. Produced via immunoSEQ multiplex PCR; TCRdb's table is partial and in-frame only. The sample has about 150,000 clones, 88% seen once. The sequenced sample consisted of peripheral blood. The source of these receptors is a man in his fifties or sixties who had recovered from COVID-19.

This clone turned up a few times. The V call is TRBV7-2, the J call TRBJ1-3, with D perhaps TRBD1 (6 bases). There are 15 residues in the CDR3. Looked up from germline, CDR1 is SGHTA and CDR2 is FQGNSA. Trimming cost V 5 bases and J 4 bases, with 15 bases left between them. The CDR3 nucleotides read TGTGCCAGCAGCCCAGCGCAGGGGTTCGGAAACACCATATATTTT. Its translation: CASSPAQGFGNTIYF.

The V gene is TRBV3-1 (or the pseudogene TRBV3-2), the J gene TRBJ2-3; 9 bases fit TRBD1. The CDR3 spans 16 residues. V was pared by 3 bases and J by 5 bases, with 9 bases of the junction left unmatched. Germline loops: CDR1 LGHDT, CDR2 YNNKEL (reference sequence). CDR3 sequence: CASSHSTGGEGDTQYF. Written as DNA, the CDR3 is TGTGCCAGCAGCCACTCCACAGGGGGCGAGGGAGATACGCAGTATTTT.

The J gene is TRBJ1-1, the V gene TRBV20-1; TRBD1 might be the D (6 bases). CDR3 size: 11 residues. Trimming took 5 bases from V and 4 from J, leaving 8 bases between them. CDR1 DFQATT and CDR2 SNEGSKA come from the germline V gene (reference sequence). CDR3 nucleotides: TGCAGTGCTCAGGGGCCCACTGAAGCTTTCTTT. It translates to CSAQGPTEAFF.

V gene TRBV9 combines with J gene TRBJ2-1; 12 bases are shared with TRBD2. Germline trimming cut 0 bases from V and 1 base from J; bases unmatched to any gene: 2. The length of the CDR3 is 17 residues. Germline assignment: CDR1 SGDLS and CDR2 YYNGEE. CDR3 bases: TGTGCCAGCAGCGTAGGGCTAGCGGGGGGGTCCTACAATGAGCAGTTCTTC. This translates into CASSVGLAGGSYNEQFF.

The V gene is TRBV6-5, the J gene TRBJ1-1; 9 nucleotides agree with TRBD1. V lost 7 bases to trimming and J lost 0 bases; unmatched junction nucleotides: 3. Germline V lookup: CDR1 MNHEY, CDR2 SVGAGI. The CDR3 is made up of 14 amino acids. In DNA form, the CDR3 reads TGTGCCAGCAAAACAGGGGGCATGAACACTGAAGCTTTCTTT. Its protein is CASKTGGMNTEAFF.

In its sample, this clone was seen once. The rearrangement uses TRBV20-1 and TRBJ2-7; weak D call: TRBD2 (6 bases). CDR1 and CDR2 from the germline V gene are DFQATT and SNEGSKA (reference sequence). The V gene lost 5 bases and the J gene lost 5 bases, with 10 bases spanning the gap. CDR3 length: 11 residues. The CDR3 region is CSAAPGDEQYF. The CDR3 DNA sequence: TGCAGTGCTGCCCCGGGGGACGAGCAGTACTTC.

The genes are TRBV7-9 and TRBJ1-5; 9 positions match TRBD1. Germline CDR1 is SEHNR and CDR2 is FQNEAQ (reference sequence). The CDR3 has 15 amino acids. J was trimmed by 2 bases and V by 5 bases; bases with no gene match: 4. The CDR3 nucleotides read TGTGCCAGCAGCCAAACAGGGGGCGGCAATCAGCCCCAGCATTTT. Translated: CASSQTGGGNQPQHF.

This sequence joins TRBV28 and TRBJ1-2, with TRBD1 matching over 8 bases. The CDR3 runs 16 residues. Trimming took 3 bases from V and 7 from J; bases not matched to a gene: 13. Germline values: CDR1 MDHEN, CDR2 SYDVKM. CDR3: CASSFLSGAGGTGYTF. The CDR3 DNA reads TGTGCCAGCAGTTTCCTCTCGGGCGCAGGGGGCACTGGCTACACCTTC.

The rearrangement joins TRBV27 to TRBJ2-7, with D possibly TRBD2 on 6 matching bases. CDR1 is MNHEY, CDR2 SMNVEV, per germline (reference sequence). V was trimmed by 2 bases and J by 2 bases, leaving 13 bases between them. The CDR3 sequence is 15 residues long. DNA of the CDR3: TGTGCCAGCAGTTTACAGGGCGGGGTGCCCTACGAGCAGTACTTC. This translates into CASSLQGGVPYEQYF.

The chain combines TRBV10-2 with TRBJ1-2, with a weak D call TRBD1 (5 bases). V gave up 3 bases and J gave up 0 bases, with 11 bases separating them. This CDR3 region has 15 residues. From germline, CDR1 is WSHSY and CDR2 SAAADI. CDR3 sequence: CASSDPTGPNYGYTF. In nucleotides, the CDR3 is TGCGCCAGCAGTGACCCTACAGGTCCTAACTATGGCTACACCTTC.

This clone was seen only a few times. The V call is TRBV12-3 or TRBV12-4, the J call TRBJ1-2, with TRBD1 matching 7 bases. Trimming cost V 5 bases and J 6 bases; bases outside gene matches: 6. This CDR3 has 13 residues. Here the CDR3 reads CASSPQGWNGYTF. The CDR3 DNA sequence: TGTGCCAGCAGTCCACAGGGGTGGAATGGCTACACCTTC.

There are a few counts of this clone. This sequence joins TRBV10-3 and TRBJ2-1; tentative D call: TRBD1 (6 bases). CDR1 and CDR2 from the germline V gene are ENHRY and SYGVKD. Trimming cost V 8 bases and J 6 bases, with 17 bases left between them. The CDR3 runs to 14 residues. CDR3 residues: CAIAVTGLGNEQFF. The DNA for the CDR3 is TGTGCCATCGCAGTTACAGGGTTAGGCAATGAGCAGTTCTTC.

This chain uses TRBV27 with TRBJ2-2; 11 bases agree with TRBD2. This CDR3 has 15 amino acids. The V gene's germline CDR1 is MNHEY and CDR2 SMNVEV (reference sequence). V was clipped by 5 bases and J by 6 bases; unmatched bases: 5. The CDR3 loop is CASSTGTSGPGELFF. The CDR3 nucleotides are TGTGCCAGCAGTACCGGGACTAGCGGTCCCGGGGAGCTGTTTTTT.

The V gene is TRBV19, the J gene TRBJ2-1, with 11 bases fitting TRBD2. Germline V CDR1 and CDR2: LNHDA, SQIVND (reference sequence). This CDR3 region has 18 residues. The V gene end was trimmed by 6 bases and the J gene end by 0 bases; junction bases not matched to a gene: 10. Here the CDR3 reads CASSQTLSGGVSYNEQFF. CDR3 in DNA: TGTGCCAGTAGCCAAACCCTTAGCGGGGGGGTCTCCTACAATGAGCAGTTCTTC. Using reference TRBV19 and TRBJ2-1 for the parts outside the CDR3, the full variable domain is DGGITQSPKYLFRKEGQNVTLSCEQNLNHDAMYWYRQDPGQGLRLIYYSQIVNDFQKGDIAEGYSVSREKKESFPLTVTSAQKNPTAFYLCASSQTLSGGVSYNEQFFGPGTRLTVL.

The chain recombines TRBV28 with TRBJ2-3; D possibly corresponds to TRBD1 (6 bases). Germline V CDR1 and CDR2: MDHEN, SYDVKM. This CDR3 comprises 14 residues. V was pared by 8 bases and J by 2 bases, with 14 bases between. DNA of the CDR3: TGTGCCAGCTGCAGGGACAAAGACACAGATACGCAGTATTTT. Its protein is CASCRDKDTDTQYF.

V usage is TRBV2 and J usage is TRBJ1-6; unclear D gene. V was trimmed by 4 bases and J by 8 bases, leaving 12 bases between them. Germline CDR1 SNHLY, CDR2 FYNNEI. The CDR3 consists of 14 residues. In nucleotides, the CDR3 is TGTGCCAGCAGTGTTGCGTTCTTGGATTCACCCCTCCACTTT. It translates to CASSVAFLDSPLHF. The full variable domain, in which reference TRBV2 and TRBJ1-6 provide the parts outside the CDR3, is EPEVTQTPSHQVTQMGQEVILRCVPISNHLYFYWYRQILGQKVEFLVSFYNNEISEKSEIFDDQFSVERPDGSNFTLKIRSTKLEDSAMYFCASSVAFLDSPLHFGNGTRLTVT.

This chain joins TRBV7-3 and TRBJ2-5; 9 bases fit TRBD1. V was clipped by 5 bases and J by 5 bases; unmatched bases: 6. The CDR3 loop spans 14 amino acids. CDR1 is SGHTA and CDR2 is FQGTGA in the germline V gene. The CDR3 sequence is CASSPGTGWETQYF. In DNA form, the CDR3 reads TGTGCCAGCAGCCCGGGGACAGGGTGGGAGACCCAGTACTTC.

The CDR3 region has the DNA TGTGCCAGCAGCTTGGCGCCTCTAGGCGATACGCAGTATTTT. Translated: CASSLAPLGDTQYF. The rearrangement uses TRBV5-5 and TRBJ2-3; no clear D gene. With 0 bases removed from V and 6 bases from J, the gap between germline ends came to 11 bases. The germline CDR1 and CDR2 sequences are SGHKS and YYEKEE (reference sequence). CDR3 size: 14 residues.

A few counts support this clone. The chain couples TRBV11-2 to TRBJ2-7; weak D call: TRBD2 (5 bases). V lost 5 bases and J 3 bases, leaving 17 bases between the germline ends. Germline V gene sequence: CDR1 SGHAT, CDR2 FQNNGV. The CDR3 totals 15 residues. The CDR3 DNA is TGTGCCAGCAGCCCAGAGCGGTGGCGTGACTACGAGCAGTACTTC. This codes for CASSPERWRDYEQYF.

The J gene is TRBJ1-1, the V gene TRBV29-1, with D tentatively TRBD1 (6 bases). This CDR3 comprises 11 residues. The V gene's germline CDR1 is SQVTM and CDR2 ANQGSEA. V gave up 7 bases and J gave up 10 bases, with 16 bases separating them. Here the CDR3 DNA reads TGCAGCGCCGGAGGGGGGGGCCTAGCTTTCTTT. Translating it yields CSAGGGGLAFF. Full variable domain (rest looked up from reference TRBV29-1 and TRBJ1-1): SAVISQKPSRDICQRGTSLTIQCQVDSQVTMMFWYRQQPGQSLTLIATANQGSEATYESGFVIDKFPISRPNLTFSTLTVSNMSPEDSSIYLCSAGGGGLAFFGQGTRLTVV.

The chain employs TRBV6-1 and TRBJ2-7; 7 bases fit TRBD2. Losses at the gene ends were 2 bases for V and 6 bases for J; bases not matched to a gene: 4. CDR3 length: 13 residues. Germline CDR1 MNHNS, CDR2 SASEGT. CDR3 sequence: CASSERAGAEQYF. The CDR3 nucleotides are TGTGCCAGCAGTGAACGGGCGGGAGCCGAGCAGTACTTC.

The chain employs TRBV10-3 and TRBJ2-3; the match to TRBD2 covers 16 bases. Germline V gene sequence: CDR1 ENHRY, CDR2 SYGVKD. V shed 6 bases, J shed 4 bases, and the junction held 13 bases outside the gene matches. This CDR3 is 19 amino acids long. CDR3 amino acids: CAISLSGTSGGAVPDTQYF. CDR3 DNA: TGTGCCATCAGCCTTTCCGGGACTAGCGGGGGGGCCGTACCAGATACGCAGTATTTT.

V and J are TRBV28 and TRBJ2-7, with 8 bases that match TRBD1. V trimming: 5 bases; J trimming: 6 bases; junction bases outside the gene matches: 3. The germline V gene encodes CDR1 MDHEN and CDR2 SYDVKM. The CDR3 has 12 residues. The CDR3 bases are TGTGCCAGCAGTAGACAGGGGCCCGAGCAGTACTTC. Translating it yields CASSRQGPEQYF.

The rearrangement joins TRBV4-3 to TRBJ2-2, with a possible D match to TRBD2 (6 bases). The V and J ends lost 0 bases and 5 bases respectively, with 10 bases between them. This CDR3 has 15 residues. The germline V gene has CDR1 LGHNA and CDR2 YSLEER. This chain's CDR3 is CASSQDGGGTGELFF. DNA for the CDR3: TGCGCCAGCAGCCAAGATGGTGGAGGGACCGGGGAGCTGTTTTTT.

This chain connects TRBV15 to TRBJ1-5; D might be TRBD1 (6 bases). In germline, CDR1 is LNHNV, CDR2 YYDKDF (reference sequence). The CDR3 extends over 18 amino acids. The V gene lost 4 bases and the J gene lost 2 bases, with 21 bases spanning the gap. In DNA, the CDR3 is TGTGCCACCAGCATCCATACCACAGGGCCCCGGGGCAATCAGCCCCAGCATTTT. This sequence encodes CATSIHTTGPRGNQPQHF.

This clone was observed a handful of times. The chain combines TRBV27 with TRBJ2-1; 9 bases are a match to TRBD2. V dropped 2 bases and J dropped 5; count of bases not matched to a gene: 4. CDR1 and CDR2 from the germline V gene are MNHEY and SMNVEV (reference sequence). There are 15 residues in the CDR3. Written as DNA, the CDR3 is TGTGCCAGCAGTTTAACGACTAGCGGAAACAATGAGCAGTTCTTC. Encoded protein: CASSLTTSGNNEQFF.

V is TRBV18 and J is TRBJ2-1, with D tentatively TRBD1 (6 bases). The CDR3 runs 16 residues. Germline lookup yields CDR1 KGHSH and CDR2 LQKENI. V dropped 6 bases and J dropped 0 bases, with 15 bases sitting between them. In DNA form, the CDR3 reads TGTGCCAGCTCCCGGGACATTCCTAGCTCCTACAATGAGCAGTTCTTC. The encoded protein is CASSRDIPSSYNEQFF.